The 10 T cell receptor beta chains listed next were all sequenced from one sample in a study of esophageal squamous cell carcinoma tumors. Amplification combined a P20EA primer and a TCR alpha or TCR beta constant-region primer, then a nested second PCR used CA2 or CB2. TCR genes were amplified by unbiased adaptor ligation RT-PCR, with reverse transcription primed by a polyT18-containing BSL-18E primer. TCRdb ran MiXCR on the 5' RACE reads and lists one entry per CDR3 protein. The table shows roughly 5,300 distinct CDR3 sequences, with approximately 23% occurring only once. Sample: tumor tissue. These receptors were obtained from a man aged 50 to 80 with esophageal squamous cell carcinoma.

This clonotype was counted a few times. This rearrangement joins TRBV7-9 to TRBJ2-1; weak D call: TRBD2 (6 bases). The CDR3 has 15 amino acids. The germline V and J ends were trimmed by 11 bases and 0 bases, with 17 bases remaining between them. Germline assignment: CDR1 SEHNR and CDR2 FQNEAQ (reference sequence). CDR3 DNA sequence: TGTGCCCTCCCAAGGGAGCGGGCCTCCTACAATGAGCAGTTCTTC. Translated, it gives CALPRERASYNEQFF.

This clonotype was counted a few times. The rearrangement uses TRBV11-2 and TRBJ1-1, with 12 bases lining up with TRBD1. This CDR3 is built from 16 residues. V trimming: 2 bases; J trimming: 5 bases; junction bases outside the gene matches: 6. CDR1 is SGHAT, CDR2 FQNNGV, per germline. CDR3 sequence reads: CASSLPRDRGRTEAFF. CDR3 bases: TGTGCCAGCAGCTTACCTAGGGACAGGGGGCGGACTGAAGCTTTCTTT.

A few counts support this clonotype. The V call is TRBV28, the J call TRBJ2-2, with a tentative D call TRBD1 (5 bases). Germline CDR1 is MDHEN and CDR2 is SYDVKM. The length of the CDR3 is 18 residues. Trimming took 3 bases from V and 1 from J, leaving 18 bases between them. CDR3 region: CASSLPRAPILNTGELFF. The CDR3 coding sequence is TGTGCCAGCAGTTTGCCCAGGGCCCCTATACTGAACACCGGGGAGCTGTTTTTT.

CDR3 nucleotide sequence: TGTGCCACCAGCAGGGACGCCCTCCGGTTCGGGCAGTACTTC. It translates to CATSRDALRFGQYF. The V and J genes are TRBV15 and TRBJ2-7; no clear D gene. V dropped 3 bases and J dropped 9 bases, with 18 bases sitting between them. The CDR3 loop spans 14 amino acids. CDR1 and CDR2 (germline): LNHNV, YYDKDF (reference sequence).

This clonotype is categorized as medium-sized. The V and J genes are TRBV7-6 and TRBJ1-4; no clear D gene. The CDR3 totals 15 residues. Germline values: CDR1 SGHVS, CDR2 FNYEAQ. The V and J ends lost 8 bases and 8 bases respectively, with 21 bases between them. For the CDR3, the DNA is TGTGCCAGCTCCGAATCGGAGGGTTTTGCCGAAAAACTGTTTTTT. It encodes CASSESEGFAEKLFF.

This clonotype came up a few times. The CDR3 sequence: CASSYIRTNTEAFF. The CDR3 DNA reads TGTGCCAGCAGTTACATTCGGACGAACACTGAAGCTTTCTTT. The rearrangement links TRBV6-6 to TRBJ1-1; D remains unclear. Trimming removed 2 bases from V and 1 base from J, with 8 bases in between. CDR1 is MNHNY and CDR2 is SVGAGI in the germline V gene (reference sequence). This CDR3 has 14 residues.

This clonotype was seen only a few times. This chain uses TRBV20-1 with TRBJ2-4; 10 bases are a match to TRBD2. This CDR3 spans 13 amino acids. Germline loops: CDR1 DFQATT, CDR2 SNEGSKA (reference sequence). J lost 3 bases, V lost 7 bases, and 3 bases had no gene match. The DNA for the CDR3 is TGCAGTGGAGCGGGAGGGCGCAAAAACATTCAGTACTTC. It specifies CSGAGGRKNIQYF.

This clonotype was counted many times. The CDR3 sequence is CASSPPLGTSADNEQFF. The CDR3 DNA sequence: TGTGCCAGCTCACCACCTCTGGGGACTAGCGCTGACAATGAGCAGTTCTTC. The chain is built from TRBV18 and TRBJ2-1, with 10 bases identical to TRBD2. CDR1 is KGHSH and CDR2 is LQKENI in the germline V gene. The CDR3 length is 17 residues. V lost 0 bases to trimming and J lost 5 bases; unmatched junction nucleotides: 7.

This clonotype ranks as medium-sized. V and J are TRBV14 and TRBJ2-3; TRBD1 agrees at 8 bases. The CDR3 is made up of 14 amino acids. The germline V gene encodes CDR1 SGHDN and CDR2 FVKESK. V dropped 4 bases and J dropped 0; count of bases not matched to a gene: 0. The CDR3 region is CASSRDRSTDTQYF. CDR3 nucleotide sequence: TGTGCCAGCAGCCGGGACAGGAGCACAGATACGCAGTATTTT.

Only a few counts were recorded for this clonotype. V and J are TRBV10-3 and TRBJ1-2; the match to TRBD1 covers 7 bases. Trimming at V came to 3 bases and at J to 12 bases, leaving 7 bases not matched to a gene. The CDR3 extends over 12 amino acids. Per germline, CDR1 ENHRY and CDR2 SYGVKD. The DNA for the CDR3 is TGTGCCATCAGTGAAGGGGGCGCAGGCGACACCTTC. Protein product: CAISEGGAGDTF.